The next 12 T cell receptor beta chains were all read from a single sample in a study of blood T cell repertoires in COVID-19. Data came from immunoSEQ multiplex PCR; TCRdb stores just in-frame clones and leaves some out. The table includes 290,000 or so clones, 65% to 90% detected once. Input material: peripheral blood. All receptors come from a man aged 50-60 years with active or convalescent COVID-19.

The V gene is TRBV5-4, the J gene TRBJ1-1; D is undetermined. Germline V gene sequence: CDR1 SGHNT, CDR2 YYREEE (reference sequence). V dropped 7 bases and J dropped 12 bases, with 7 bases sitting between them. This CDR3 contains 8 residues. The CDR3 here is CASGGTFF. CDR3 nucleotide sequence: TGTGCCAGCGGAGGAACTTTCTTT. Full variable domain (rest looked up from reference TRBV5-4 and TRBJ1-1): ETGVTQSPTHLIKTRGQQVTLRCSSQSGHNTVSWYQQALGQGPQFIFQYYREEENGRGNFPPRFSGLQFPNYSSELNVNALELDDSALYLCASGGTFFGQGTRLTVV.

This chain joins TRBV2 and TRBJ2-7; 7 positions match TRBD2. J was trimmed by 3 bases and V by 7 bases; bases with no gene match: 3. This CDR3 spans 12 amino acids. Germline CDR1 SNHLY, CDR2 FYNNEI. CDR3 loop: CASKAGNYEQYF. CDR3 DNA: TGTGCCAGCAAAGCGGGAAACTACGAGCAGTACTTC.

This clone has a handful of counts. For the CDR3, the DNA is TGTGCCAGTAGTATAGACGGGACAGCACTAAATCAGCCCCAGCATTTT. As protein: CASSIDGTALNQPQHF. J is TRBJ1-5 and V is TRBV19; 7 bases are shared with TRBD1. This CDR3 region has 16 residues. Germline CDR1 LNHDA, CDR2 SQIVND (reference sequence). The J segment lost 4 bases and the V segment lost 0 bases, leaving 6 bases of the junction unmatched.

Turning to this clone: At the DNA level, this CDR3 is encoded by other sequences in the same sample as well. V is TRBV9 and J is TRBJ2-3, with TRBD2 identical over 7 bases. This CDR3 contains 15 residues. The trim removed 0 bases at V and 4 bases at J, leaving 5 bases unmatched. Germline CDR1 reads SGDLS; CDR2 reads YYNGEE. CDR3 protein: CASSVVAGVADTQYF. CDR3 in DNA: TGTGCCAGCAGCGTAGTTGCGGGAGTTGCAGATACGCAGTATTTT.

This clone has a handful of counts. The chain links TRBV4-1 to TRBJ2-3, with D uncertain. The CDR3 extends over 13 amino acids. The germline V gene has CDR1 MGHRA and CDR2 YSYEKL. Trimming removed 0 bases from V and 8 bases from J, with 9 bases in between. The CDR3: CASSQDLGVTQYF. For the CDR3, the DNA is TGCGCCAGCAGCCAAGATCTTGGAGTTACGCAGTATTTT.

J is TRBJ1-1 and V is TRBV10-3; a possible D gene is TRBD1 (5 bases). The ends were cut back, 10 bases at V and 0 bases at J, with 21 bases in the middle. Germline lookup yields CDR1 ENHRY and CDR2 SYGVKD. The CDR3 is made up of 16 amino acids. CDR3 amino acids: CATAVGGGGMNTEAFF. CDR3 in DNA: TGTGCCACGGCGGTGGGGGGGGGAGGCATGAACACTGAAGCTTTCTTT.

The count of this clone is one. This chain joins TRBV7-2 and TRBJ2-1; D possibly corresponds to TRBD2 (6 bases). V dropped 1 base and J dropped 0 bases, with 7 bases sitting between them. The CDR3 length is 15 residues. Germline CDR1 SGHTA, CDR2 FQGNSA. The CDR3 region has the DNA TGTGCCAGCAGCTTAGGGGGGGACTCCTACAATGAGCAGTTCTTC. It is translated as CASSLGGDSYNEQFF. Looking up the rest from reference TRBV7-2 and TRBJ2-1 gives the full variable domain: GAGVSQSPSNKVTEKGKDVELRCDPISGHTALYWYRQSLGQGLEFLIYFQGNSAPDKSGLPSDRFSAERTGGSVSTLTIQRTQQEDSAVYLCASSLGGDSYNEQFFGPGTRLTVL.

The chain combines TRBV30 with TRBJ1-1; D gene unclear. The germline gives CDR1 GTSNPN, CDR2 SVGIG (reference sequence). The ends were cut back, 0 bases at V and 5 bases at J, with 7 bases in the middle. The CDR3 has 12 amino acids. The CDR3 nucleotides are TGTGCCTGGAGTGTACGCCAGACTGAAGCTTTCTTT. This codes for CAWSVRQTEAFF.

This chain connects TRBV6-5 to TRBJ1-1, with 9 bases fitting TRBD1. This CDR3 comprises 13 residues. V lost 6 bases and J lost 3; bases outside the gene matches: 2. Germline V gene lookup returns CDR1 MNHEY and CDR2 SVGAGI. The DNA for the CDR3 is TGTGCCAGCAGCAACAGGGGGCACACTGAAGCTTTCTTT. It yields the protein CASSNRGHTEAFF.

V usage is TRBV4-1 and J usage is TRBJ2-5; D gene ambiguous. CDR3 length: 13 residues. Trimming took off 4 bases at V and 2 bases at J, with 8 bases between the two ends. Germline CDR1 is MGHRA and CDR2 is YSYEKL. The CDR3 DNA reads TGCGCCAGCAGCCGCCTAGAGCAAGAGACCCAGTACTTC. This translates into CASSRLEQETQYF.

This chain connects TRBV18 to TRBJ2-7; TRBD2 aligns across 11 bases. J lost 5 bases, V lost 3 bases, and 6 bases had no gene match. The CDR3 loop spans 15 amino acids. From germline, CDR1 is KGHSH and CDR2 LQKENI. The DNA for the CDR3 is TGTGCCAGCTCACCGGGTAGCGGGAGGGTCGACGAGCAGTACTTC. It encodes CASSPGSGRVDEQYF.

V and J are TRBV11-1 and TRBJ2-4; TRBD2 might be the D (5 bases). V lost 5 bases and J lost 8, with 13 bases in between. Germline CDR1 SGHAT, CDR2 FQDESV (reference sequence). This CDR3 spans 13 amino acids. The CDR3 DNA is TGTGCCAGCAGCCCGTCCGGGGAATACATTCAGTACTTC. This codes for CASSPSGEYIQYF.